Shown below are 29 T cell receptor beta chains from a single sample sequenced in a study of vaccination and CD4 T cells after COVID-19. Stated treatment: roughly 10-day PBMC culture with coronavirus spike peptide pools or control peptides (ViraFEST assay). Researchers used the Oncomine TCR Beta short-read assay to sequence DNA from cultured CD4+ T cells. TCRdb reprocessed the PCR reads via MiXCR and lists one record per CDR3 protein. In the table there are 11,000 to 15,000 distinct CDR3 sequences, roughly 27% of which are singletons. The antigens for these receptors are not known. Sequencing was performed on cultured CD4+ T cells from blood. The source of these receptors is a human donor with COVID-19.

This clonotype was found a few times. The chain has TRBV6-1 and TRBJ2-2, with a weak D call TRBD2 (7 bases). Per germline, CDR1 MNHNS and CDR2 SASEGT. This CDR3 has 15 residues. V dropped 6 bases and J dropped 4 bases, with 15 bases sitting between them. The CDR3 DNA sequence: TGTGCCAGCAGCTCCAGTAGGGGGGGCACCGGGGAGCTGTTTTTT. Its translation: CASSSSRGGTGELFF.

The chain couples TRBV6-2 or TRBV6-3 to TRBJ1-1; D call uncertain. V gave up 6 bases and J gave up 5 bases, with 10 bases separating them. Germline values: CDR1 MNHEY, CDR2 SVGEGT. The CDR3 totals 12 residues. This CDR3 is CASSRGGTEAFF. The DNA for the CDR3 is TGTGCCAGCAGCCGGGGAGGGACTGAAGCTTTCTTT.

This clonotype was detected only a few times. The V call is TRBV15, the J call TRBJ2-3, with TRBD1 identical over 9 bases. CDR3 length: 15 residues. J was trimmed by 1 base and V by 1 base; bases with no gene match: 0. Germline V CDR1 and CDR2: LNHNV, YYDKDF (reference sequence). In DNA, the CDR3 is TGTGCCACCAGCAGAGGACAGGGGGGCACAGATACGCAGTATTTT. As protein: CATSRGQGGTDTQYF.

V usage is TRBV7-2 and J usage is TRBJ1-2, with unresolved D. From germline, CDR1 is SGHTA and CDR2 FQGNSA. CDR3 size: 15 residues. V gave up 7 bases and J gave up 0 bases, with 15 bases separating them. This CDR3 is CASTSPRTANYGYTF. The CDR3, as DNA: TGTGCCAGCACCTCACCGCGGACGGCTAACTATGGCTACACCTTC.

The CDR3 loop reads CASREKGTSGYNEQFF. CDR3 coding DNA: TGTGCCAGCAGGGAAAAGGGGACTAGCGGCTACAATGAGCAGTTCTTC. The J gene is TRBJ2-1, the V gene TRBV4-2, with 11 bases aligning to TRBD2. The CDR3 covers 16 residues. The V and J ends lost 6 bases and 3 bases, in that order; junction bases with no gene match: 7. Per germline, CDR1 LGHNA and CDR2 YNFKEQ.

The chain is built from TRBV6-1 and TRBJ2-7, with a possible D match to TRBD1 (5 bases). The ends were cut back, 6 bases at V and 6 bases at J, with 18 bases in the middle. The CDR3 has 14 residues. Germline V gene data show CDR1 as MNHNS and CDR2 as SASEGT. The CDR3 DNA reads as TGTGCCAGCAGCCCCAGGGCTCCCCAGACCGAGCAGTACTTC. Encoded protein: CASSPRAPQTEQYF.

This chain uses TRBV7-3 with TRBJ2-3; either TRBD1 or TRBD2 may fit D (5 bases each). The CDR3 has 15 residues. V was cut by 4 bases and J by 0 bases, with 11 bases left in between. Per the germline V gene, CDR1 is SGHTA and CDR2 is FQGTGA. The CDR3: CASSSLGRSTDTQYF. The CDR3 DNA reads as TGTGCCAGCAGCTCCTTGGGACGGAGCACAGATACGCAGTATTTT.

The genes are TRBV20-1 and TRBJ1-2; tentatively, D is TRBD1 (5 bases). With 6 bases removed from V and 2 bases from J, the gap between germline ends came to 10 bases. Germline CDR1 DFQATT, CDR2 SNEGSKA (reference sequence). There are 12 residues in the CDR3. CDR3 amino acids: CSAMTENYGYTF. CDR3 bases: TGCAGTGCGATGACAGAAAACTATGGCTACACCTTC.

This clonotype has only one observation. This rearrangement joins TRBV9 to TRBJ2-7, with TRBD2 matching over 7 bases. Germline lookup yields CDR1 SGDLS and CDR2 YYNGEE. The junction had 4 bases not matched to a gene; V was cut back by 0 bases and J by 1 base. The CDR3 covers 15 residues. CDR3 coding DNA: TGTGCCAGCAGCGTAGAGGTGGGGGGGTCCTACGAGCAGTACTTC. The encoded protein is CASSVEVGGSYEQYF.

There are a few counts of this clonotype. V usage is TRBV10-2 and J usage is TRBJ2-7; 11 bases map to TRBD2. CDR1 WSHSY and CDR2 SAAADI come from the germline V gene. The CDR3 has 17 amino acids. The J segment lost 4 bases and the V segment lost 6 bases, leaving 14 bases of the junction unmatched. The chain's CDR3 is CASSALVPTSGGYEQYF. The CDR3 nucleotides read TGCGCCAGCAGCGCCTTGGTCCCAACTAGCGGGGGTTACGAGCAGTACTTC.

V usage is TRBV5-1 and J usage is TRBJ1-6; D unresolved. The CDR3 sequence is 14 residues long. V lost 0 bases and J lost 7, with 8 bases in between. From germline, CDR1 is SGHRS and CDR2 YFSETQ. The CDR3: CASSLERGNSPLHF. The DNA of the CDR3 is TGCGCCAGCAGCTTGGAGCGGGGAAATTCACCCCTCCACTTT. The full variable domain, completed using reference TRBV5-1 and TRBJ1-6, is KAGVTQTPRYLIKTRGQQVTLSCSPISGHRSVSWYQQTPGQGLQFLFEYFSETQRNKGNFPGRFSGRQFSNSRSEMNVSTLELGDSALYLCASSLERGNSPLHFGNGTRLTVT.

This clonotype was counted between two and nine times. The chain employs TRBV7-6 and TRBJ2-3; 9 nucleotides match TRBD2. There are 14 residues in the CDR3. V lost 1 base to trimming and J lost 6 bases; unmatched junction nucleotides: 2. Germline loops: CDR1 SGHVS, CDR2 FNYEAQ. This chain's CDR3 is CASSLERGVDTQYF. CDR3 DNA sequence: TGTGCCAGCAGCTTAGAGCGGGGGGTGGATACGCAGTATTTT.

V and J are TRBV20-1 and TRBJ2-7; D may be TRBD1 (6 bases). Deletions cut 4 bases from V and 2 bases from J, with 15 bases between. Germline assignment: CDR1 DFQATT and CDR2 SNEGSKA (reference sequence). The CDR3 sequence is 14 residues long. Here the CDR3 DNA reads TGCAGTGCTAATGGGGTACAGGGCCCCTACGAGCAGTACTTC. Translating it yields CSANGVQGPYEQYF.

The chain is built from TRBV11-2 and TRBJ2-7; TRBD2 aligns across 8 bases. The CDR3 is 15 amino acids. V shed 4 bases and J 2 bases; nucleotides not matched to a gene: 7. In germline, CDR1 is SGHAT, CDR2 FQNNGV. DNA for the CDR3: TGTGCCAGCAGCTCACGACTAGCGTCCCCCTACGAGCAGTACTTC. Translated, it gives CASSSRLASPYEQYF.

This clonotype was detected a few times. This chain uses TRBV7-8 with TRBJ2-2; D may be TRBD1 or TRBD2 (5 bases each). V lost 5 bases, J lost 5 bases, and 9 bases lay in between. CDR1 SGHVS and CDR2 FQNEAQ come from the germline V gene. The CDR3 length is 13 residues. The DNA of the CDR3 is TGTGCCAGCAGCGGGGGTAGGACCGGGGAGCTGTTTTTT. Amino acid sequence: CASSGGRTGELFF.

This chain links TRBV20-1 with TRBJ1-4; possibly TRBD1 for D (6 bases). V gave up 5 bases and J gave up 1 base, with 14 bases separating them. CDR3 length: 15 residues. Germline CDR1 and CDR2: DFQATT and SNEGSKA (reference sequence). The CDR3 bases are TGCAGTGCTGTGCAGGGGTCCTTAACTAATGAAAAACTGTTTTTT. It is translated as CSAVQGSLTNEKLFF.

The table lists this clonotype with a few counts. The V and J genes are TRBV7-2 and TRBJ2-7; 11 positions agree with TRBD2. This CDR3 has 15 residues. The junction had 6 bases not matched to a gene; V was cut back by 5 bases and J by 3 bases. In germline, CDR1 is SGHTA, CDR2 FQGNSA. CDR3 sequence: CASSAPGLAVYEQYF. The CDR3 bases are TGTGCCAGCAGCGCCCCGGGACTAGCGGTCTACGAGCAGTACTTC.

The V call is TRBV28, the J call TRBJ2-5; 11 bases map to TRBD2. Germline loops: CDR1 MDHEN, CDR2 SYDVKM. Losses at the gene ends were 5 bases for V and 5 bases for J; bases not matched to a gene: 10. CDR3 length equals 16 residues. The CDR3 nucleotides are TGTGCCAGCAGTGTACTTAGCGGGGGGGCCTTGGAGACCCAGTACTTC. Encoded protein: CASSVLSGGALETQYF. Full variable domain (missing parts from reference TRBV28 and TRBJ2-5): DVKVTQSSRYLVKRTGEKVFLECVQDMDHENMFWYRQDPGLGLRLIYFSYDVKMKEKGDIPEGYSVSREKKERFSLILESASTNQTSMYLCASSVLSGGALETQYFGPGTRLLVL.

The chain's CDR3 is CATRRGDEAFF. DNA of the CDR3: TGTGCCACCAGGCGGGGGGATGAAGCTTTCTTT. This chain uses TRBV24-1 with TRBJ1-1, with a possible D match to TRBD1 (5 bases). This CDR3 has 11 residues. Trimming shortened V by 7 bases and J by 7 bases, and 9 bases separated the two germline ends. CDR1 and CDR2 from the germline V gene are KGHDR and SFDVKD.

The V and J genes are TRBV20-1 and TRBJ1-5; tentatively, D is TRBD1 (6 bases). There are 14 residues in the CDR3. V was clipped by 3 bases and J by 3 bases, with 12 bases between them. Germline V gene data show CDR1 as DFQATT and CDR2 as SNEGSKA (reference sequence). The CDR3 sequence is CSARATGANQPQHF. As DNA, the CDR3 is TGCAGTGCTAGGGCGACAGGTGCCAATCAGCCCCAGCATTTT.

The chain recombines TRBV20-1 with TRBJ1-1, with D unclear. The CDR3 extends over 14 amino acids. Germline-derived CDR1 and CDR2 are DFQATT and SNEGSKA (reference sequence). The V gene lost 0 bases and the J gene lost 2 bases, with 10 bases spanning the gap. For the CDR3, the DNA is TGCAGTGCTAGAGATTCCCGAGTTAACACTGAAGCTTTCTTT. Amino acids: CSARDSRVNTEAFF.

This clonotype turned up a few times. The chain combines TRBV6-1 with TRBJ1-6, with D perhaps matching TRBD1 (6 bases). V shed 10 bases and J shed 16 bases, with 14 bases lying between them. The CDR3 sequence is 10 residues long. Germline V lookup: CDR1 MNHNS, CDR2 SASEGT. The CDR3 region has the DNA TGTGCCACCGGGACAAGAGAGCTCCACTTT. Translated, it gives CATGTRELHF.

A few counts support this clonotype. This CDR3 is CATDRTGIHSGEQFF. The CDR3 DNA sequence: TGTGCCACCGACCGAACCGGGATCCACTCGGGTGAGCAGTTCTTC. The chain combines TRBV15 with TRBJ2-1; possibly TRBD2 for D (5 bases). Germline V lookup: CDR1 LNHNV, CDR2 YYDKDF (reference sequence). The CDR3 has 15 residues. The ends were cut back, 8 bases at V and 9 bases at J, with 23 bases in the middle.

The chain employs TRBV19 and TRBJ1-2, with 8 bases matching TRBD1. The CDR3 loop spans 14 amino acids. Germline loops: CDR1 LNHDA, CDR2 SQIVND (reference sequence). The junction had 2 bases not matched to a gene; V was cut back by 1 base and J by 4 bases. CDR3 sequence: CASSIATGGYGYTF. The CDR3 DNA reads TGTGCCAGTAGTATAGCCACAGGGGGCTATGGCTACACCTTC.

This clonotype was counted a few times. This sequence joins TRBV10-3 and TRBJ2-6, with 7 bases lining up with TRBD1. The V gene end was trimmed by 8 bases and the J gene end by 0 bases; junction bases not matched to a gene: 7. CDR1 is ENHRY and CDR2 is SYGVKD in the germline V gene. The CDR3 has 16 amino acids. CDR3 amino acids: CAIVGTAVSGANVLTF. Written as DNA, the CDR3 is TGTGCCATCGTCGGGACAGCCGTCTCTGGGGCCAACGTCCTGACTTTC.

This chain uses TRBV11-3 with TRBJ1-6; TRBD1 might be the D (6 bases). Germline V gene lookup returns CDR1 SGHNT and CDR2 YENEEA. The CDR3 consists of 15 residues. V was clipped by 4 bases and J by 5 bases, with 12 bases between them. The CDR3 region is CASSYRTVDNSPLHF. CDR3 coding DNA: TGTGCCAGCAGCTACAGGACAGTTGATAATTCACCCCTCCACTTT.

V gene TRBV25-1 combines with J gene TRBJ1-6; D ambiguous. This CDR3 has 15 residues. Deletions cut 6 bases from V and 6 bases from J, with 15 bases between. Per the germline V gene, CDR1 is MGHDK and CDR2 is SYGVNS. The CDR3 spells CASSGRRGTNSPLHF. CDR3 nucleotide sequence: TGTGCCAGCAGCGGCCGGCGGGGTACTAATTCACCCCTCCACTTT. Full variable domain (remainder filled in from reference TRBV25-1 and TRBJ1-6): EADIYQTPRYLVIGTGKKITLECSQTMGHDKMYWYQQDPGMELHLIHYSYGVNSTEKGDLSSESTVSRIRTEHFPLTLESARPSHTSQYLCASSGRRGTNSPLHFGNGTRLTVT.

This clonotype was counted a few times. This chain joins TRBV7-8 and TRBJ2-1, with 7 positions matching TRBD1. The CDR3 length is 16 residues. Germline CDR1 and CDR2: SGHVS and FQNEAQ. After removal of 7 bases from V and 4 bases from J, the junction contained 13 bases not matched to a gene. This chain's CDR3 is CASNLAVGGGYNEQFF. Here the CDR3 DNA reads TGTGCCAGCAATCTGGCTGTAGGGGGCGGGTACAATGAGCAGTTCTTC.

This clonotype was seen only a few times. J is TRBJ1-6 and V is TRBV11-3; no definite D call. Looked up from germline, CDR1 is SGHNT and CDR2 is YENEEA. The CDR3 extends over 16 amino acids. The ends were cut back, 0 bases at V and 0 bases at J, with 6 bases in the middle. The CDR3 DNA sequence: TGTGCCAGCAGCTTAGATCGAGGCTCCTATAATTCACCCCTCCACTTT. Protein product: CASSLDRGSYNSPLHF.